A selection of T cell receptor beta chains follows, all from one sample in a study of breast tumors, draining lymph nodes, adjacent tissues. TCRdb used MiXCR to reprocess the multiplex PCR reads, holding one entry per CDR3 protein. The sample contains some 120,000 distinct CDR3 sequences, over 20% of which appear only once. Sequencing was done on a sample of axillary lymph node tissue. The receptors here all came from a female donor with breast cancer. Some clones in this sample may be carry-over from other donors' samples. The conserved cysteine and the conserved F or W are not part of the CDR3 here. Some rows have no size entry. The others give once, few or many, or a class for an expanded clone.

J gene: TRBJ2-1; V gene: TRBV7-3; clone size: many; CDR3 protein: ASSLMEYGDNEQF
J gene: TRBJ2-1; V gene: TRBV10-3; clone size: many; CDR3 protein: AIRAMGDSQF
J gene: TRBJ2-6; V gene: TRBV5-6; clone size: many; CDR3 protein: ASSFRTGSAVGANVLT
J gene: TRBJ1-2; V gene: TRBV28; clone size: .; CDR3 protein: ASAVGVRGYT
J gene: TRBJ2-5; V gene: TRBV7-9; clone size: many; CDR3 protein: ASRRRGQGAQGQETQY
J gene: TRBJ1-5; V gene: TRBV28; clone size: .; CDR3 protein: ASWQTSQPQH
J gene: TRBJ2-3; V gene: TRBV9; clone size: many; CDR3 protein: ASSVGSSRLAGGARSTDTQY
J gene: TRBJ2-7; V gene: TRBV9; clone size: many; CDR3 protein: ASSVGGTGKPYEQY
J gene: TRBJ1-1; V gene: TRBV20-1; clone size: .; CDR3 protein: SASRGASTEAF
J gene: TRBJ1-2; V gene: TRBV28; clone size: many; CDR3 protein: ASSVQNYGYT
J gene: TRBJ2-2; V gene: TRBV7-2; clone size: many; CDR3 protein: ASSLTRVAGNTGELF
J gene: TRBJ2-7; V gene: TRBV20-1; clone size: many; CDR3 protein: SARGPQKRNSYEQY
J gene: TRBJ1-5; V gene: TRBV30; clone size: .; CDR3 protein: AWSLGAGNQPQH
J gene: TRBJ1-5; V gene: TRBV6-6; clone size: many; CDR3 protein: ASSPKGGISNQPQH
J gene: TRBJ2-7; V gene: TRBV4-2; clone size: many; CDR3 protein: ASSQTTGRPTYEQY
J gene: TRBJ2-5; V gene: TRBV7-2; clone size: many; CDR3 protein: ASTRDPTSGRQTQY
J gene: TRBJ2-5; V gene: TRBV7-3; clone size: many; CDR3 protein: ASSQDLAGGQETQY
J gene: TRBJ1-2; V gene: TRBV28; clone size: .; CDR3 protein: ASSLSGPRVGYT
J gene: TRBJ2-7; V gene: TRBV5-5; clone size: many; CDR3 protein: ASSLDLAGVLYEQY
J gene: TRBJ2-5; V gene: TRBV2; clone size: .; CDR3 protein: ASSAWRTSGSNRETQY
J gene: TRBJ2-5; V gene: TRBV20-1; clone size: many; CDR3 protein: SALGGSLQETQY
J gene: TRBJ2-7; V gene: TRBV28; clone size: many; CDR3 protein: ASSSGSRGAYEQY
J gene: TRBJ1-5; V gene: TRBV4-1; clone size: many; CDR3 protein: ASSQLGAGNQPQH